One sample yielded the 3 T cell receptor beta chains listed below, sequenced in a study of blood T cell repertoires in COVID-19. The repertoire was sequenced with immunoSEQ multiplex PCR; TCRdb's copy has only in-frame clones and lacks some. Here the sample spans a few hundred thousand clones, 88% being singletons. Material: PBMCs or T cells enriched from blood (not recorded which). The receptors were sampled from a young woman who had recovered from COVID-19.

This clone appeared a single time. The chain couples TRBV9 to TRBJ2-2; D is ambiguous. This CDR3 is 14 amino acids long. Trimming took off 0 bases at V and 3 bases at J, with 6 bases between the two ends. From germline, CDR1 is SGDLS and CDR2 YYNGEE. The CDR3 spells CASSVVEDTGELFF. DNA of the CDR3: TGTGCCAGCAGCGTAGTAGAGGACACCGGGGAGCTGTTTTTT.

This clone showed up just once. The chain employs TRBV5-1 and TRBJ1-6, with 7 positions matching TRBD1. The germline CDR1 and CDR2 sequences are SGHRS and YFSETQ. This CDR3 comprises 14 residues. Losses at the gene ends were 0 bases for V and 10 bases for J; bases not matched to a gene: 4. The CDR3 loop reads CASSLGQGESPLHF. CDR3 nucleotides: TGCGCCAGCAGCTTGGGACAGGGCGAGTCACCCCTCCACTTT.

This rearrangement joins TRBV6-4 to TRBJ1-1; TRBD1 matches 7 bases. This CDR3 is 13 amino acids long. CDR1 is MRHNA, CDR2 SNTAGT, per germline. V shed 6 bases and J 3 bases; nucleotides not matched to a gene: 4. CDR3 nucleotides: TGTGCCAGCAGCCTCGGACAGGACACTGAAGCTTTCTTT. It encodes CASSLGQDTEAFF.